This passage covers 5 T cell receptor beta chains from one sample sequenced in a study of T cells in Graves' hyperthyroidism and ophthalmopathy. Amplification targeted TCR beta CDR3 regions from RNA transcripts. The HTBI primer set was used in a first-round RT-PCR of the TCR CDR3. TCRdb independently ran MiXCR on the multiplex PCR reads; one entry per CDR3 protein. The sample holds 490,000 or so distinct CDR3 sequences; about 20% are singletons and the top ten take around 54%. Sequenced sample: blood. The receptors were gathered from a woman in her 70s with Graves' ophthalmopathy.

At least ten counts were recorded for this clonotype. V usage is TRBV6-1 and J usage is TRBJ1-1; unclear D gene. V was pared by 11 bases and J by 1 base, with 14 bases between. The CDR3 contains 13 residues. Germline CDR1 and CDR2: MNHNS and SASEGT. CDR3: CASPPNTNTEAFF. The DNA for the CDR3 is TGTGCCTCACCGCCGAACACGAACACTGAAGCTTTCTTT.

This rearrangement joins TRBV11-2 to TRBJ1-5; no definite D call. CDR3 length: 15 residues. Germline CDR1 SGHAT, CDR2 FQNNGV. V was trimmed by 1 base and J by 1 base, leaving 8 bases between them. CDR3 nucleotides: TGTGCCAGCAGCTTAGGGTGGGGAAGCAATCAGCCCCAGCATTTT. Amino acids: CASSLGWGSNQPQHF.

V is TRBV9 and J is TRBJ2-7, with D possibly TRBD1 on 6 matching bases. This CDR3 contains 12 residues. Trimming removed 2 bases from V and 7 bases from J, with 10 bases in between. CDR1 and CDR2 (germline): SGDLS, YYNGEE. This CDR3 reads CASSVTGKEQYF. CDR3 DNA sequence: TGTGCCAGCAGCGTCACAGGGAAAGAGCAGTACTTC.

The CDR3 loop is CASSWSGRGKNIQYF. In DNA form, the CDR3 reads TGTGCCAGCAGCTGGAGTGGCAGGGGAAAAAACATTCAGTACTTC. The chain has TRBV5-8 and TRBJ2-4, with D tentatively TRBD1 (6 bases). This CDR3 comprises 15 residues. V was shortened by 3 bases and J by 4 bases, with 14 bases between the two germline ends. The germline V gene has CDR1 SGHTS and CDR2 YDEGEE.

The count of this clonotype is one. This chain joins TRBV29-1 and TRBJ1-3, with a possible D match to TRBD1 (5 bases). V was cut by 3 bases and J by 4 bases, with 10 bases left in between. The CDR3 extends over 13 amino acids. Germline V lookup: CDR1 SQVTM, CDR2 ANQGSEA. The DNA for the CDR3 is TGCAGCGTTGAGTTGGGGCGAGGAAACACCATATATTTT. Its translation is CSVELGRGNTIYF. Variable domain in full (rest from reference TRBV29-1 and TRBJ1-3): SAVISQKPSRDICQRGTSLTIQCQVDSQVTMMFWYRQQPGQSLTLIATANQGSEATYESGFVIDKFPISRPNLTFSTLTVSNMSPEDSSIYLCSVELGRGNTIYFGEGSWLTVV.